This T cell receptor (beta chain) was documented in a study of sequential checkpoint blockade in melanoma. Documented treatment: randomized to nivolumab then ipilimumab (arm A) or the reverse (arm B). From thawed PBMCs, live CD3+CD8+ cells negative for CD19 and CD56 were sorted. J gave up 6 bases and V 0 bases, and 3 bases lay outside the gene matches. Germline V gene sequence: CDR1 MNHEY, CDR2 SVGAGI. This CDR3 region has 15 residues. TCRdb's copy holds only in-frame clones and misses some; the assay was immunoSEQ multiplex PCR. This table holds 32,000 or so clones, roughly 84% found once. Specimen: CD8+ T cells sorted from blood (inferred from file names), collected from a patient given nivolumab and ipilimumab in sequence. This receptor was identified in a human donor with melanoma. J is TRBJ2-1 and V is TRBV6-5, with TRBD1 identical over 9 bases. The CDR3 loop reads CASSYSTGGGNEQFF. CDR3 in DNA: TGTGCCAGCAGTTACTCGACAGGGGGAGGCAATGAGCAGTTCTTC.